The 18 T cell receptor beta chains presented below share a single source sample, sequenced in a study of T cells after yellow fever vaccination. Using its own MiXCR run on the 5' RACE reads, TCRdb lists one record per CDR3 protein. The repertoire has just under 600,000 distinct CDR3 sequences, roughly 14% of them found once; the top ten carry over 11%. The sample here was PBMCs, taken on the day of the yellow fever booster vaccination. These receptors were collected from a man aged 25-40 years who received the YFV17D yellow fever vaccine.

This clonotype showed up many times. This chain uses TRBV14 with TRBJ2-5; D is perhaps TRBD1 or TRBD2 (5 bases each). Germline values: CDR1 SGHDN, CDR2 FVKESK. Trimming stripped 4 bases from V and 3 bases from J, with 15 bases between. This CDR3 region has 15 residues. The CDR3 nucleotides read TGTGCCAGCAGCCGGACCTCGGGACGGGAAGAGACCCAGTACTTC. Its protein is CASSRTSGREETQYF. Full variable domain (missing parts from reference TRBV14 and TRBJ2-5): EAGVTQFPSHSVIEKGQTVTLRCDPISGHDNLYWYRRVMGKEIKFLLHFVKESKQDESGMPNNRFLAERTGGTYSTLKVQPAELEDSGVYFCASSRTSGREETQYFGPGTRLLVL.

This clonotype was seen more than once but under ten times. V and J are TRBV3-1 and TRBJ2-7; TRBD1 aligns across 9 bases. The CDR3 extends over 19 amino acids. After removal of 3 bases from V and 3 bases from J, the junction contained 18 bases not matched to a gene. The germline V gene encodes CDR1 LGHDT and CDR2 YNNKEL (reference sequence). The CDR3 region is CASSHPGTGQSGSFYEQYF. CDR3 sequence (DNA): TGTGCCAGCAGCCACCCCGGGACAGGGCAAAGCGGGTCCTTCTACGAGCAGTACTTC.

This chain uses TRBV7-3 with TRBJ2-1; the D gene is possibly TRBD2 (5 bases). Trimming stripped 5 bases from V and 8 bases from J, with 16 bases between. This CDR3 contains 14 residues. Germline-derived CDR1 and CDR2 are SGHTA and FQGTGA. The CDR3 is CASSKPGSVDEQFF. CDR3 DNA: TGTGCCAGCAGCAAACCGGGATCAGTCGATGAGCAGTTCTTC.

As concerns this clonotype: A much larger clone differs by one base, so this may be a read error. V is TRBV12-3 or TRBV12-4 and J is TRBJ2-1; 13 positions match TRBD2. V dropped 6 bases and J dropped 7; count of bases not matched to a gene: 9. This CDR3 is 16 amino acids long. The CDR3: CASRPWTSGSSNEQFF. The CDR3 bases are TGTGCCAGCAGACCTTGGACTAGCGGGAGTTCTAATGAGCAGTTCTTC.

This clonotype showed up just a few times. The rearrangement links TRBV5-1 to TRBJ1-1; the D gene is possibly TRBD1 (6 bases). From germline, CDR1 is SGHRS and CDR2 YFSETQ. CDR3 length equals 16 residues. The V gene lost 0 bases and the J gene lost 0 bases, with 12 bases spanning the gap. CDR3 DNA sequence: TGCGCCAGCAGCTTGGGCCAGGGGAATATGAACACTGAAGCTTTCTTT. Translated: CASSLGQGNMNTEAFF.

The rearrangement joins TRBV5-4 to TRBJ1-2; D is unclear. Trimming removed 1 base from V and 7 bases from J, with 14 bases in between. The germline CDR1 and CDR2 sequences are SGHNT and YYREEE (reference sequence). This CDR3 spans 14 amino acids. The CDR3 nucleotides read TGTGCCAGCAGCTTGCAAGGGTTAGAGGGTGGCTACACCTTC. Translating it yields CASSLQGLEGGYTF. The full variable domain, its missing parts supplied by reference TRBV5-4 and TRBJ1-2, is ETGVTQSPTHLIKTRGQQVTLRCSSQSGHNTVSWYQQALGQGPQFIFQYYREEENGRGNFPPRFSGLQFPNYSSELNVNALELDDSALYLCASSLQGLEGGYTFGSGTRLTVV.

The genes are TRBV10-1 and TRBJ1-2; 8 bases map to TRBD1. Germline CDR1 and CDR2: WNHNN and SYGVQD (reference sequence). J lost 9 bases, V lost 5 bases, and 5 bases had no gene match. The CDR3 loop spans 12 amino acids. This CDR3 reads CASSQGQGSYTF. In nucleotides, the CDR3 is TGCGCCAGCAGTCAAGGACAGGGAAGCTACACCTTC.

V gene TRBV6-2 or TRBV6-3 combines with J gene TRBJ1-4; D is uncertain. CDR3 length: 12 amino acids. The ends were cut back, 1 base at V and 8 bases at J, with 5 bases in the middle. Germline V lookup: CDR1 MNHEY, CDR2 SVGEGT. CDR3 sequence (DNA): TGTGCCAGCAGTTACTTCGAAGAAAAACTGTTTTTT. Its protein product is CASSYFEEKLFF.

The DNA of the CDR3 is TGCAGTGCCGTTGGACTAGCGGGAGGGAACACCTACAATGAGCAGTTCTTC. Translation: CSAVGLAGGNTYNEQFF. This chain connects TRBV20-1 to TRBJ2-1, with 15 bases matching TRBD2. The CDR3 is made up of 17 amino acids. Germline trimming cut 6 bases from V and 2 bases from J; bases unmatched to any gene: 8. Germline V gene sequence: CDR1 DFQATT, CDR2 SNEGSKA (reference sequence).

This clonotype came up a few times. The DNA of the CDR3 is TGTGCCAGCAGCTTAAACGGGAGGCTTAGTAACGAGCAGTACTTC. Translating gives CASSLNGRLSNEQYF. The J gene is TRBJ2-7, the V gene TRBV7-3; 7 bases agree with TRBD2. Germline V gene data show CDR1 as SGHTA and CDR2 as FQGTGA. V gave up 1 base and J gave up 5 bases; unmatched junction bases: 8. The CDR3 totals 15 residues.

This clonotype was counted between two and nine times. This chain uses TRBV20-1 with TRBJ1-5; 8 nucleotides align to TRBD1. The ends lost 6 bases at V and 5 bases at J; junction bases unmatched: 12. This CDR3 region has 15 residues. Per germline, CDR1 DFQATT and CDR2 SNEGSKA (reference sequence). The CDR3 nucleotides are TGCAGTGCCTTACCGGACAGGGCGCCCCATCAGCCCCAGCATTTT. This translates into CSALPDRAPHQPQHF.

The chain links TRBV7-2 to TRBJ1-6; D is perhaps TRBD1 (6 bases). V lost 0 bases, J lost 7 bases, and 22 bases lay in between. Per the germline V gene, CDR1 is SGHTA and CDR2 is FQGNSA. This CDR3 has 19 residues. The CDR3 region has the DNA TGTGCCAGCAGCTTAGCGGGGACCCTGGGGGGGGCGGTGAATTCACCCCTCCACTTT. Translating gives CASSLAGTLGGAVNSPLHF.

This chain uses TRBV10-3 with TRBJ2-2; tentative D call: TRBD2 (6 bases). Germline CDR1 ENHRY, CDR2 SYGVKD. The germline V and J ends were trimmed by 6 bases and 7 bases, with 15 bases remaining between them. This CDR3 comprises 14 residues. CDR3 DNA sequence: TGTGCCATCAGGCGGGACCTGGGTAACGGGGAGCTGTTTTTT. This encodes CAIRRDLGNGELFF.

The rearrangement links TRBV20-1 to TRBJ2-7; 11 nucleotides align to TRBD1. Germline-derived CDR1 and CDR2 are DFQATT and SNEGSKA (reference sequence). Trimming removed 3 bases from V and 4 bases from J; junction bases left unmatched: 5. This CDR3 is built from 14 residues. The DNA for the CDR3 is TGCAGTGCTAGCCCGGGACAGGGGGGGTACGAGCAGTACTTC. This codes for CSASPGQGGYEQYF.

This clonotype occurred a few times. This sequence joins TRBV7-2 and TRBJ2-2; 7 bases match TRBD2. The CDR3 loop spans 14 amino acids. Looked up from germline, CDR1 is SGHTA and CDR2 is FQGNSA. J was trimmed by 5 bases and V by 8 bases; bases with no gene match: 8. This CDR3 is CASRQAGSTGELFF. CDR3 nucleotides: TGTGCCAGCCGCCAAGCGGGGTCGACCGGGGAGCTGTTTTTT.

The CDR3 DNA follows: TGCAGCGTTGAAGAGTTGGGAAATGAGCAGTTCTTC. This sequence encodes CSVEELGNEQFF. The chain has TRBV29-1 and TRBJ2-1; D not resolved. This CDR3 is 12 amino acids long. Germline loops: CDR1 SQVTM, CDR2 ANQGSEA. The ends were cut back, 0 bases at V and 7 bases at J, with 7 bases in the middle.

The count of this clonotype is one. The rearrangement uses TRBV21-1 and TRBJ1-6; TRBD1, the table's D call, lacks a check against the DNA. TRBV21-1 is noted as a pseudogene. CDR3 size: 15 residues. CDR3 nucleotides: TGTGCCAGCAGCAAAGATGAAGGGGCTTATTCACCCCTCCACTTT. This codes for CASSKDEGAYSPLHF.

The rearrangement links TRBV29-1 to TRBJ2-1; D not certain. The germline V gene has CDR1 SQVTM and CDR2 ANQGSEA. Trimming removed 7 bases at V and 5 bases at J, with 15 bases between. CDR3 length: 13 amino acids. The CDR3 protein is CSAQRGPNNEQFF. The DNA of the CDR3 is TGCAGCGCCCAGCGAGGACCTAACAATGAGCAGTTCTTC.